This TCR beta chain was observed in a study of T cell repertoires and Cas9 in healthy adults. Study summary: Multi-effector potency, cytotoxicity and lineage were assessed in SpCas9-reactive CD4 and CD8 T cells.

Germline V gene data show CDR1 as SQVTM and CDR2 as ANQGSEA. The CDR3 has 13 amino acids. V was pared by 7 bases and J by 2 bases, with 11 bases between. The assay was immunoSEQ multiplex PCR, and TCRdb's table has in-frame clones only and misses some. This table has 20,000 to 25,000 clones, under 95% appearing once. This rearrangement joins TRBV29-1 to TRBJ1-4; D may be TRBD1 (5 bases). This receptor was identified in a human donor in good health. Input material: CD4+ effector T cells (CD127+, CD25-, CD137-, CD154-) from PBMCs; culture status not recorded. The CDR3 region has the DNA TGCAGCGGGCTCCGGGACACTAATGAAAAACTGTTTTTT. This translates into CSGLRDTNEKLFF.